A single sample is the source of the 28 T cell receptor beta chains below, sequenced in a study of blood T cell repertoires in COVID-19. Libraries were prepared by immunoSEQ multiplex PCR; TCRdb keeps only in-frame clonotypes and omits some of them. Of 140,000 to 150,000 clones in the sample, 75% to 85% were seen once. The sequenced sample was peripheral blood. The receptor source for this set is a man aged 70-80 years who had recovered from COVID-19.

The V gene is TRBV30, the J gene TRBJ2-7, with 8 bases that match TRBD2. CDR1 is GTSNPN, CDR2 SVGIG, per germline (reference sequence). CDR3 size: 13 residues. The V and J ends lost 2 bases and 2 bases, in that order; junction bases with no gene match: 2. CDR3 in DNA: TGTGCCTGGAGTCTAGCGGGCCCCTACGAGCAGTACTTC. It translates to CAWSLAGPYEQYF.

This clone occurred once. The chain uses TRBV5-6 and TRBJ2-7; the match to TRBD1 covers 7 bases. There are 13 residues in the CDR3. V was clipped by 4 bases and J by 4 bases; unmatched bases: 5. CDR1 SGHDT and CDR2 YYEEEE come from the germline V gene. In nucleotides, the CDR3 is TGTGCCAGCAGCACACCACAGGGGTACGAGCAGTACTTC. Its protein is CASSTPQGYEQYF.

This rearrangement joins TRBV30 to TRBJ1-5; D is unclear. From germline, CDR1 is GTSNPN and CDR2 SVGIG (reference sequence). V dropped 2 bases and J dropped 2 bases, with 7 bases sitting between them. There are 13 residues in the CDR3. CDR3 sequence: CAWSLSGNQPQHF. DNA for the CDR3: TGTGCCTGGAGTCTGTCCGGCAATCAGCCCCAGCATTTT.

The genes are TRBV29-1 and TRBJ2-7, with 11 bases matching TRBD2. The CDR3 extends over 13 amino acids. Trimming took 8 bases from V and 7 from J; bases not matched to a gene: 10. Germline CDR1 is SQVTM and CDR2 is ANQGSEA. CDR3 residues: CSITSGSWGEQYF. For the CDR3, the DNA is TGCAGCATAACTAGCGGGAGTTGGGGGGAGCAGTACTTC.

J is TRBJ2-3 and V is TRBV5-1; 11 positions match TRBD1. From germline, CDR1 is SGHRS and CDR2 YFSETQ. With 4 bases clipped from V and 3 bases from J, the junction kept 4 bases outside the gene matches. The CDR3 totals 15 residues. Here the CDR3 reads CASSTGTGGTDTQYF. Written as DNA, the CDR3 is TGCGCCAGCAGCACTGGGACAGGGGGAACAGATACGCAGTATTTT.

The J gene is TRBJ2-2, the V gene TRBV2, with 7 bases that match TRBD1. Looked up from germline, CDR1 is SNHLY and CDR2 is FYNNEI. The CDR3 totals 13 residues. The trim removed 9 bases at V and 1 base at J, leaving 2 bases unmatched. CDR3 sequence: CARRDRNTGELFF. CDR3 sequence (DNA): TGTGCCAGACGGGACAGGAACACCGGGGAGCTGTTTTTT.

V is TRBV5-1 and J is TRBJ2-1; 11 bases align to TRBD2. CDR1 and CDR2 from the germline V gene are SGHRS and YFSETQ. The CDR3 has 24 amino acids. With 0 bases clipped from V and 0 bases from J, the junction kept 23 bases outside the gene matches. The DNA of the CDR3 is TGCGCCAGCAGCTTGGATGGCCCGGGACTAGCGGCATACTTCTCTCCGATCTCCTACAATGAGCAGTTCTTC. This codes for CASSLDGPGLAAYFSPISYNEQFF. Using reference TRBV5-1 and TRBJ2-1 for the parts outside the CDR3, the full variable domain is KAGVTQTPRYLIKTRGQQVTLSCSPISGHRSVSWYQQTPGQGLQFLFEYFSETQRNKGNFPGRFSGRQFSNSRSEMNVSTLELGDSALYLCASSLDGPGLAAYFSPISYNEQFFGPGTRLTVL.

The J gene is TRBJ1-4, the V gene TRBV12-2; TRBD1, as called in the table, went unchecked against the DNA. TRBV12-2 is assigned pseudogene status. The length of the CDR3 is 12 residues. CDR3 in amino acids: CARTGSNEKLFF. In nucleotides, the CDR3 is TGTGCAAGGACAGGTAGTAATGAAAAACTGTTTTTT.

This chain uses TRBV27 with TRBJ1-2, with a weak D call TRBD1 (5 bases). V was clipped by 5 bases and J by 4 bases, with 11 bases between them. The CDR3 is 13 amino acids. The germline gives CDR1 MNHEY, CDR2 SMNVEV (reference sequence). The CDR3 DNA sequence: TGTGCCAGCAGTACACTGGGGGGCTATGGCTACACCTTC. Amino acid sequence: CASSTLGGYGYTF.

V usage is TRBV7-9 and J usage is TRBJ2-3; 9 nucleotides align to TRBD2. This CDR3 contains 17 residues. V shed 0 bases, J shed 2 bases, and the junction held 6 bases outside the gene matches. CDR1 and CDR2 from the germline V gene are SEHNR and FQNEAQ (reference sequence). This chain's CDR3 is CASSLAWVAGVTDTQYF. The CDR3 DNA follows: TGTGCCAGCAGCTTAGCGTGGGTAGCGGGAGTCACAGATACGCAGTATTTT.

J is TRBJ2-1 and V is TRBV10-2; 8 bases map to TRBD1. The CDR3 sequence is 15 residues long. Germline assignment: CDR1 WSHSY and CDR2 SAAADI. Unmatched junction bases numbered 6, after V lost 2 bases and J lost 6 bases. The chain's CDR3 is CASSEGQGSSNEQFF. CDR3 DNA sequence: TGCGCCAGCAGTGAGGGACAGGGCTCAAGCAATGAGCAGTTCTTC.

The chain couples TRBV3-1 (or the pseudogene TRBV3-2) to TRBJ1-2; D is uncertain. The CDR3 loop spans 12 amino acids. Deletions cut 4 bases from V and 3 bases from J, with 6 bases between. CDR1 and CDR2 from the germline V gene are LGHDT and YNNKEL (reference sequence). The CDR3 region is CASSLNYYGYTF. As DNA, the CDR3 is TGTGCCAGCAGCCTTAACTACTATGGCTACACCTTC.

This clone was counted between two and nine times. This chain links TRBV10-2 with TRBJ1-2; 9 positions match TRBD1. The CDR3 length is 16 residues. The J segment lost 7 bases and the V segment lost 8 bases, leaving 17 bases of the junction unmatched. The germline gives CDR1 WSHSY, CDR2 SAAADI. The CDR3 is CASSGQGQGKGSGYTF. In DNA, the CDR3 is TGCGCCAGCTCGGGACAGGGCCAAGGGAAGGGCTCTGGCTACACCTTC.

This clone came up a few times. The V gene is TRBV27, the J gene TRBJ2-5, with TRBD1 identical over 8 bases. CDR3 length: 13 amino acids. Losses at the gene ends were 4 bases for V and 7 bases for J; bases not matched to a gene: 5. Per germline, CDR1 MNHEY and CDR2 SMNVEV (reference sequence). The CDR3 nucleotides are TGTGCCAGCAGTTCGCTAGGGACAGGGACCCAGTACTTC. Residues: CASSSLGTGTQYF.

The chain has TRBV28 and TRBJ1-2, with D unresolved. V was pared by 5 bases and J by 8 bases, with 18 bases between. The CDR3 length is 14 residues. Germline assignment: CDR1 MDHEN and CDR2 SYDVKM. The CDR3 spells CASSTRRGMKGYTF. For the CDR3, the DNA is TGTGCCAGCAGTACCCGCCGGGGTATGAAGGGCTACACCTTC.

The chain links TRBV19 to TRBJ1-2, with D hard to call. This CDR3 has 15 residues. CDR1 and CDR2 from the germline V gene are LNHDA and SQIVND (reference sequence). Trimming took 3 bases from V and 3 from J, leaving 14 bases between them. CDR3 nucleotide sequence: TGTGCCAGTAGTATGAACAGACTAGTCGACTATGGCTACACCTTC. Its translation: CASSMNRLVDYGYTF.

CDR3 nucleotide sequence: TGCGCCAGCAGCTTGCCAGGGGACACCATATATTTT. Translation: CASSLPGDTIYF. The V gene is TRBV5-1, the J gene TRBJ1-3; D may be TRBD1 (6 bases). V gave up 1 base and J gave up 8 bases, with 7 bases separating them. CDR1 is SGHRS, CDR2 YFSETQ, per germline. This CDR3 has 12 residues.

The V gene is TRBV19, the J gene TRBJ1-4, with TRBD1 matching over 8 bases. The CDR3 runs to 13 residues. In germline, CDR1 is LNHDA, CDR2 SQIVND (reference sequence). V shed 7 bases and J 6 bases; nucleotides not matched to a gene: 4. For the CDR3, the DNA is TGTGCCAGTACTCAGGGGGCCTATGAAAAACTGTTTTTT. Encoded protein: CASTQGAYEKLFF.

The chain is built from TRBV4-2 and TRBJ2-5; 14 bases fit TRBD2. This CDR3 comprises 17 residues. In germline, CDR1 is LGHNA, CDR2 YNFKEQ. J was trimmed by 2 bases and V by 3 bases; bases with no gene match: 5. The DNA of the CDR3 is TGTGCCAGCAGCCAGGTGACTAGCGGGAGGGGTCAAGAGACCCAGTACTTC. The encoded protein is CASSQVTSGRGQETQYF.

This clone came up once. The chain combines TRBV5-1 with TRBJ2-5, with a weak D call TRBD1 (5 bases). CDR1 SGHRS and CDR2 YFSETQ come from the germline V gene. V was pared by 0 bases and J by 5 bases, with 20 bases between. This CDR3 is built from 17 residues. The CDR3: CASSLGYQTDSRETQYF. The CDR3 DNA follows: TGCGCCAGCAGCTTGGGTTATCAGACAGACTCCAGGGAGACCCAGTACTTC. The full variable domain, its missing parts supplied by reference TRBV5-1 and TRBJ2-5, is KAGVTQTPRYLIKTRGQQVTLSCSPISGHRSVSWYQQTPGQGLQFLFEYFSETQRNKGNFPGRFSGRQFSNSRSEMNVSTLELGDSALYLCASSLGYQTDSRETQYFGPGTRLLVL.

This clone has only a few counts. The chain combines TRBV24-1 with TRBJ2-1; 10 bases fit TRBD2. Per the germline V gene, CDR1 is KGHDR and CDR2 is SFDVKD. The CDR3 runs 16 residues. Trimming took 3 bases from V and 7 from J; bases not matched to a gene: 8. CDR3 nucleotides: TGTGCCACCAGTGATACGGCTAGCGGGAGCCGGAATGAGCAGTTCTTC. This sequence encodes CATSDTASGSRNEQFF.

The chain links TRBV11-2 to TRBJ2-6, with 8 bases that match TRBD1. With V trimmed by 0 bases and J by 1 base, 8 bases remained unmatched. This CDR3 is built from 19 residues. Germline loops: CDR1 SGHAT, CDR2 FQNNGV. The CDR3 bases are TGTGCCAGCAGCTTAGAGGACAGGGTTCGGCCATCTGGGGCCAACGTCCTGACTTTC. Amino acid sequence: CASSLEDRVRPSGANVLTF. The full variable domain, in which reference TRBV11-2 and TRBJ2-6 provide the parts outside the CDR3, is EAGVAQSPRYKIIEKRQSVAFWCNPISGHATLYWYQQILGQGPKLLIQFQNNGVVDDSQLPKDRFSAERLKGVDSTLKIQPAKLEDSAVYLCASSLEDRVRPSGANVLTFGAGSRLTVL.

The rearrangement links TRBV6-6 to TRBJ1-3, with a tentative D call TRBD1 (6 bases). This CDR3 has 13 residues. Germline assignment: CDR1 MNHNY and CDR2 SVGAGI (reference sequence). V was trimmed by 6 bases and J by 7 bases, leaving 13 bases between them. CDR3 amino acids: CASRQGLVNTIYF. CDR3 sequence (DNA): TGTGCCAGCAGACAGGGATTAGTCAACACCATATATTTT.

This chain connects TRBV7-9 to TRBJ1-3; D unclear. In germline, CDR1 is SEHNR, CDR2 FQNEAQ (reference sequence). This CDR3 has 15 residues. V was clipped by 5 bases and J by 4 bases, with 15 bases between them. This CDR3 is CASSPKMRVGNTIYF. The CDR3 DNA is TGTGCCAGCAGCCCTAAGATGCGGGTCGGAAACACCATATATTTT.

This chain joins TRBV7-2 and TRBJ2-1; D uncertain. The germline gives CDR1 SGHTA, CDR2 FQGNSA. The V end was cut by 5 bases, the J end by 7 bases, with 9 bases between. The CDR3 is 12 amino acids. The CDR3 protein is CASSPPVNEQFF. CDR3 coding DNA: TGTGCCAGCAGCCCCCCCGTGAATGAGCAGTTCTTC.

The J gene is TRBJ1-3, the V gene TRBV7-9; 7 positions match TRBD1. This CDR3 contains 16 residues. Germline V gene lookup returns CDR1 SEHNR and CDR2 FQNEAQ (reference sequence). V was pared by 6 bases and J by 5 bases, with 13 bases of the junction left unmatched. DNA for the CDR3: TGTGCCAGCAGTCTCATTCGACAGGGAAACCGAAACACCATATATTTT. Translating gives CASSLIRQGNRNTIYF.

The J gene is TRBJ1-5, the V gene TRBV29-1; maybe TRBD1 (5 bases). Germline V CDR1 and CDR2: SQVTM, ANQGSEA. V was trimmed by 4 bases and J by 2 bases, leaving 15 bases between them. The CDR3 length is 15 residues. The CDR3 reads CSVVVGAAGNQPQHF. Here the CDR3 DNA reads TGCAGCGTTGTGGTAGGGGCGGCGGGCAATCAGCCCCAGCATTTT.

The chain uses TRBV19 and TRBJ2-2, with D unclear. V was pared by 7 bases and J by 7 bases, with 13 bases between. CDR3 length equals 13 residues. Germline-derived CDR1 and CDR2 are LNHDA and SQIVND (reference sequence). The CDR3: CASTTSLRGELFF. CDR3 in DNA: TGTGCCAGTACAACGTCTCTGCGCGGGGAGCTGTTTTTT.